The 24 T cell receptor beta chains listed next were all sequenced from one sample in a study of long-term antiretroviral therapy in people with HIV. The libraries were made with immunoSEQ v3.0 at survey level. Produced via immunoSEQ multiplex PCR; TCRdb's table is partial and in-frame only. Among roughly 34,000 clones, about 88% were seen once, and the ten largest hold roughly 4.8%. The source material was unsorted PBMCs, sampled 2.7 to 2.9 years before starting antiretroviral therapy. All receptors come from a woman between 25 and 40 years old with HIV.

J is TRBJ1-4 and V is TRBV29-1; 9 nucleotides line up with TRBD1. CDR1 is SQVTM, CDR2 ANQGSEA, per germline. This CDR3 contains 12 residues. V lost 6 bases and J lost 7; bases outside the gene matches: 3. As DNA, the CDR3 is TGCAGCGTAGGGACAGGGACTGAAAAACTGTTTTTT. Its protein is CSVGTGTEKLFF.

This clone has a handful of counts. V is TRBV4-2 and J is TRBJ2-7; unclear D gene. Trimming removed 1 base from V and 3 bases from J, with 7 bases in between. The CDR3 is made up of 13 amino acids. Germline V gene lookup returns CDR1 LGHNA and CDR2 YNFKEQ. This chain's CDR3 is CASSQVLDYEQYF. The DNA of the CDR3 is TGTGCCAGCAGCCAAGTTTTAGACTACGAGCAGTACTTC.

The CDR3 nucleotides are TGTGCCAGCAGCTTAGATTTGACAGGCAATGAGCAGTTCTTC. This encodes CASSLDLTGNEQFF. The V and J genes are TRBV11-3 and TRBJ2-1; D possibly corresponds to TRBD1 (6 bases). CDR1 is SGHNT, CDR2 YENEEA, per germline. With 0 bases removed from V and 6 bases from J, the gap between germline ends came to 9 bases. CDR3 size: 14 residues.

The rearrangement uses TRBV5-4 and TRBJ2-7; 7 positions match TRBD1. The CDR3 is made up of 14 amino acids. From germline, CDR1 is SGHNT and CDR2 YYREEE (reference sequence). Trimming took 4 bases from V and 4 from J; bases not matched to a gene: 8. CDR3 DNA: TGTGCCAGCAGCATGGGACAGAAAGTTTACGAGCAGTACTTC. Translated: CASSMGQKVYEQYF.

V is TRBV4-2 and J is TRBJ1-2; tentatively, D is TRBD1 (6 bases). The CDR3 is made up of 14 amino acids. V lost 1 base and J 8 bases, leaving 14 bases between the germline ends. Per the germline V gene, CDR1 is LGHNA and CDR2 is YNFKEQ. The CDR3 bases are TGTGCCAGCAGCCAAGGGGGAGGGGGACGCGGCTACACCTTC. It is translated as CASSQGGGGRGYTF.

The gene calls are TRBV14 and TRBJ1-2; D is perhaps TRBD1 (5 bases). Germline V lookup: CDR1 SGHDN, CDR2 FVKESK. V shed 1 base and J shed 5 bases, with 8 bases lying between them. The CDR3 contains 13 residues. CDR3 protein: CASSQGTPYGYTF. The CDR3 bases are TGTGCCAGCAGCCAAGGGACACCTTATGGCTACACCTTC.

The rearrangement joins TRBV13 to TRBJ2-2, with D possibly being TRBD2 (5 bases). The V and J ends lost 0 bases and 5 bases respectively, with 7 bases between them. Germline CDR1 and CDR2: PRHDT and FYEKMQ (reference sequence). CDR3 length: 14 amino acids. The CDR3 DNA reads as TGTGCCAGCAGCTTAGGAGGGAGTACCGGGGAGCTGTTTTTT. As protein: CASSLGGSTGELFF.

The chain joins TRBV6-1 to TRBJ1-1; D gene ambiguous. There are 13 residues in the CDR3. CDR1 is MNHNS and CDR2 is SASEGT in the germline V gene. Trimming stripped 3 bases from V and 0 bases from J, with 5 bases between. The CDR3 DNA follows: TGTGCCAGCAGTGATACGGTGAACACTGAAGCTTTCTTT. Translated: CASSDTVNTEAFF.

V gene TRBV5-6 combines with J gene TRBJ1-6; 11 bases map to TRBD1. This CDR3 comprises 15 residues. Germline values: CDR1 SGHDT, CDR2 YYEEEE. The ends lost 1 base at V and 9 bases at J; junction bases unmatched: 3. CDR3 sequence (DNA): TGTGCCAGCAGCTTGTACGGGACAGGGGGTTCACCCCTCCACTTT. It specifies CASSLYGTGGSPLHF.

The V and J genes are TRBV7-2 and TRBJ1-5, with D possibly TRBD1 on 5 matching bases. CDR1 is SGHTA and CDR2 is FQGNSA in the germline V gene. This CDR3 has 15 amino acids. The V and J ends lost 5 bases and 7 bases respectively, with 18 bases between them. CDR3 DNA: TGTGCCAGCAGCCCTAGTATCGGGGCTGGCCAGCCCCAGCATTTT. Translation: CASSPSIGAGQPQHF.

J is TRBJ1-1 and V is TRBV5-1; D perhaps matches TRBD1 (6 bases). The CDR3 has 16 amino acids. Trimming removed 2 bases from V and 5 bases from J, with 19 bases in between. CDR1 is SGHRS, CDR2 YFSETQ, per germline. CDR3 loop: CASSFKQGEVSTEAFF. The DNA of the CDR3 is TGCGCCAGCAGCTTTAAACAGGGAGAGGTTTCGACTGAAGCTTTCTTT.

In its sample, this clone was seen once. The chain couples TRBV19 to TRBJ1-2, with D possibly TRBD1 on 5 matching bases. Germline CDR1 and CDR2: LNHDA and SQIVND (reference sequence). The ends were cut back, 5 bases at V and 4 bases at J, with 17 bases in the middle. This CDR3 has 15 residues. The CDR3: CASSSTGTPIYGYTF. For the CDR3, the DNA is TGTGCCAGTAGTTCAACCGGGACTCCTATCTATGGCTACACCTTC. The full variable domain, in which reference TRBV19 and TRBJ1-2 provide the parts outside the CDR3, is DGGITQSPKYLFRKEGQNVTLSCEQNLNHDAMYWYRQDPGQGLRLIYYSQIVNDFQKGDIAEGYSVSREKKESFPLTVTSAQKNPTAFYLCASSSTGTPIYGYTFGSGTRLTVV.

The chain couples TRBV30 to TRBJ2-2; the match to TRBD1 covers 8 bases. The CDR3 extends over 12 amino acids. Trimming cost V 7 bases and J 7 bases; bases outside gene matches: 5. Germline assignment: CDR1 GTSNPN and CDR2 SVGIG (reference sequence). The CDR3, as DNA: TGTGCCTTGGACAGGGTTGACGGGGAGCTGTTTTTT. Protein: CALDRVDGELFF.

CDR3 loop: CAWRYYAGGSYGYTF. The CDR3 nucleotides are TGTGCCTGGAGATATTACGCAGGGGGCAGCTATGGCTACACCTTC. This chain joins TRBV30 and TRBJ1-2; 8 bases agree with TRBD1. V trimming: 3 bases; J trimming: 4 bases; junction bases outside the gene matches: 10. CDR3 length: 15 amino acids. Germline V gives CDR1 GTSNPN, CDR2 SVGIG (reference sequence).

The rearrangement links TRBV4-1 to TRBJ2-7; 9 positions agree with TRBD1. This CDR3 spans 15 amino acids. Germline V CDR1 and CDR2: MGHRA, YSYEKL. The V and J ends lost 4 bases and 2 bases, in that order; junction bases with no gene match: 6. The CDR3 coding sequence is TGCGCCAGCAGCCTGAGACAGGGGGTAACCTACGAGCAGTACGTC. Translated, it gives CASSLRQGVTYEQYV.

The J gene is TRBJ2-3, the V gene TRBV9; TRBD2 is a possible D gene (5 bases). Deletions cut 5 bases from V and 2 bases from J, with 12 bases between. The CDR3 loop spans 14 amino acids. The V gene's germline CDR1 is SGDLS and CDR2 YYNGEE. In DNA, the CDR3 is TGTGCCAGCAGTTACGGGATTGTCACAGATACGCAGTATTTT. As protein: CASSYGIVTDTQYF. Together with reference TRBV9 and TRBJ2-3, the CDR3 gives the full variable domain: DSGVTQTPKHLITATGQRVTLRCSPRSGDLSVYWYQQSLDQGLQFLIQYYNGEERAKGNILERFSAQQFPDLHSELNLSSLELGDSALYFCASSYGIVTDTQYFGPGTRLTVL.

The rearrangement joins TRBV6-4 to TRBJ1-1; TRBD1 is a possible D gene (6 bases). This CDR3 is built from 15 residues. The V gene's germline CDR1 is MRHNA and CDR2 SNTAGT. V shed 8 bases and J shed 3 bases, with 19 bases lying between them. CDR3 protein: CASRRNGKGDTEAFF. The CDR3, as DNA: TGTGCCAGCCGGAGAAATGGGAAGGGGGACACTGAAGCTTTCTTT.

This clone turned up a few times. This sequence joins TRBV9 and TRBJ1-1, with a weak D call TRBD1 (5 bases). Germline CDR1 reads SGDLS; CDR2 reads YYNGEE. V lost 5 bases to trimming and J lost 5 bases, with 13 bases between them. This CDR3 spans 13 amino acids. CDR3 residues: CASRPGSGTEAFF. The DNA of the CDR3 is TGTGCCAGCAGACCAGGGTCGGGGACTGAAGCTTTCTTT.

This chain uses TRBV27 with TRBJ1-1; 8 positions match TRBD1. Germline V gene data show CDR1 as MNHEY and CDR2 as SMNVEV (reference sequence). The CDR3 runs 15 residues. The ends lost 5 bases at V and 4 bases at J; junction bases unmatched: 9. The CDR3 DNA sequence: TGTGCCAGCAGTCCAAGGACAGGGTGGCTCACTGAAGCTTTCTTT. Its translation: CASSPRTGWLTEAFF.

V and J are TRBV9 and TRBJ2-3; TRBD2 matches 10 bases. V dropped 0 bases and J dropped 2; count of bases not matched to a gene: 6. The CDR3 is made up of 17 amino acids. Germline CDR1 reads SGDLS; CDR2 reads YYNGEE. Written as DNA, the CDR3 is TGTGCCAGCAGCGTAGAGGAGCTAGCGGGGGACACAGATACGCAGTATTTT. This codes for CASSVEELAGDTDTQYF.

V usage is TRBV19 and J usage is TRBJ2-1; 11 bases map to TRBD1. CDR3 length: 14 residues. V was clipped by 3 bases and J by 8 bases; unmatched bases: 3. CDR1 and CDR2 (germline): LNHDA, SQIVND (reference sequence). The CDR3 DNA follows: TGTGCCAGTAGTATCGGACAGGGGGCCGATGAGCAGTTCTTC. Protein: CASSIGQGADEQFF. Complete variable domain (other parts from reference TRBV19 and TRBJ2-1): DGGITQSPKYLFRKEGQNVTLSCEQNLNHDAMYWYRQDPGQGLRLIYYSQIVNDFQKGDIAEGYSVSREKKESFPLTVTSAQKNPTAFYLCASSIGQGADEQFFGPGTRLTVL.

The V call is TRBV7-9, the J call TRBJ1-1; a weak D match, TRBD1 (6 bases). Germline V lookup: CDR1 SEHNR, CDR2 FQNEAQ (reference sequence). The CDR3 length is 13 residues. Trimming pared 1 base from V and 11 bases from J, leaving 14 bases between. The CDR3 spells CASSLGGGTTAFF. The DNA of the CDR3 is TGTGCCAGCAGCTTAGGGGGGGGGACAACGGCTTTCTTT.

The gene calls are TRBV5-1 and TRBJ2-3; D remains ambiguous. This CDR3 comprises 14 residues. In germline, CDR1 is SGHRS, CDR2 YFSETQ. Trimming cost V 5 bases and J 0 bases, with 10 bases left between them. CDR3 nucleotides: TGCGCCAGCAGACATCGTACTAGCACAGATACGCAGTATTTT. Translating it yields CASRHRTSTDTQYF.

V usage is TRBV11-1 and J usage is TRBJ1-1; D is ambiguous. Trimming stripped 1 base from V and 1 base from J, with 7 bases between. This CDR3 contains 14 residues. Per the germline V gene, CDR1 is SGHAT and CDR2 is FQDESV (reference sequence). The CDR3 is CASSLGGSNTEAFF. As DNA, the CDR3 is TGTGCCAGCAGCTTAGGAGGTTCGAACACTGAAGCTTTCTTT.